Sequencing of this T cell receptor (beta chain) was carried out in a study of cytomegalovirus exposure and HLA in healthy donors. This PCR relied on a set of 60 Vbeta primers and 13 Jbeta primers. Measured with immunoSEQ multiplex PCR; TCRdb has only the in-frame clones, and not every one. The data show under 200,000 clones, about 12% seen once. General study points: A few CMV-associated chains were confirmed in vitro to be specific for CMV antigens.

Details on this clone: The antigen remains undetermined.

V dropped 5 bases and J dropped 5 bases, with 18 bases sitting between them. This CDR3 is built from 15 residues. Germline CDR1 reads KGHSH; CDR2 reads LQKENI. This sequence joins TRBV18 and TRBJ2-5, with D perhaps TRBD1 (6 bases). What was sequenced was PBMCs. This TCR derives from a man aged 50 to 60 in good health and CMV-seropositive. Here the CDR3 reads CASSEQQGFGETQYF. The DNA of the CDR3 is TGTGCCAGCTCAGAACAACAGGGATTTGGGGAGACCCAGTACTTC.